The 28 T cell receptor beta chains given below trace back to one sample, sequenced in a study of CD8+ T cells in alopecia areata. Sequencing used cDNA as its template, made by extracting RNA and reverse transcribing it. Data came from immunoSEQ multiplex PCR; TCRdb stores just in-frame clones and leaves some out. The sample consists of 150,000 or so clones, more than 45% of them appearing once. Sample: CD8+ T cells sorted from blood, taken at week 0. The receptors stem from a human donor with alopecia areata.

The sample holds a few counts of this clone. The chain links TRBV7-9 to TRBJ2-1; 7 bases are shared with TRBD2. V shed 6 bases, J shed 0 bases, and the junction held 11 bases outside the gene matches. Germline CDR1 reads SEHNR; CDR2 reads FQNEAQ (reference sequence). The CDR3 totals 17 residues. The CDR3 loop reads CASRFSKAGLSYNEQFF. The DNA for the CDR3 is TGTGCCAGCAGGTTCTCAAAAGCGGGGCTCTCCTACAATGAGCAGTTCTTC.

The chain combines TRBV29-1 with TRBJ2-2, with D perhaps matching TRBD2 (5 bases). The CDR3 has 16 residues. From germline, CDR1 is SQVTM and CDR2 ANQGSEA. With 7 bases removed from V and 3 bases from J, the gap between germline ends came to 21 bases. CDR3 amino acids: CSALDPQRRHTGELFF. CDR3 coding DNA: TGCAGCGCCCTCGATCCCCAGCGGAGACACACCGGGGAGCTGTTTTTT.

A few counts support this clone. The chain combines TRBV7-8 with TRBJ2-3, with 10 bases aligning to TRBD2. Germline CDR1 reads SGHVS; CDR2 reads FQNEAQ. V lost 5 bases and J lost 3; bases outside the gene matches: 8. This CDR3 region has 16 residues. The CDR3 is CASSPSLAGVTDTQYF. DNA of the CDR3: TGTGCCAGCAGCCCGAGCCTAGCGGGGGTAACAGATACGCAGTATTTT.

The J gene is TRBJ2-5, the V gene TRBV7-8; either TRBD1 or TRBD2 may fit D (5 bases each). Trimming left V 5 bases short and J 5 bases short, with 15 bases between. This CDR3 region has 14 residues. Germline V CDR1 and CDR2: SGHVS, FQNEAQ. CDR3 in amino acids: CASSLGPEEETQYF. The CDR3, as DNA: TGTGCCAGCAGCCTGGGACCCGAGGAGGAGACCCAGTACTTC. Full variable domain (rest looked up from reference TRBV7-8 and TRBJ2-5): GAGVSQSPRYKVAKRGQDVALRCDPISGHVSLFWYQQALGQGPEFLTYFQNEAQLDKSGLPSDRFFAERPEGSVSTLKIQRTQQEDSAVYLCASSLGPEEETQYFGPGTRLLVL.

In this sample, this clone turned up once. The J gene is TRBJ2-7, the V gene TRBV28; 9 bases fit TRBD1. Trimming removed 6 bases from V and 4 bases from J; junction bases left unmatched: 10. This CDR3 is 15 amino acids long. Per the germline V gene, CDR1 is MDHEN and CDR2 is SYDVKM. The CDR3 DNA reads TGTGCCAGCAGCCCACAGGGGGCTATCGGGTACGAGCAGTACTTC. It translates to CASSPQGAIGYEQYF.

CDR3 in amino acids: CASSGQGHTEAFF. Here the CDR3 DNA reads TGTGCCAGCAGCGGACAGGGGCACACTGAAGCTTTCTTT. This chain uses TRBV9 with TRBJ1-1; 8 positions match TRBD1. The junction had 1 base not matched to a gene; V was cut back by 3 bases and J by 3 bases. The CDR3 length is 13 residues. Germline V gives CDR1 SGDLS, CDR2 YYNGEE. The variable domain in full, completed from reference TRBV9 and TRBJ1-1, reads DSGVTQTPKHLITATGQRVTLRCSPRSGDLSVYWYQQSLDQGLQFLIQYYNGEERAKGNILERFSAQQFPDLHSELNLSSLELGDSALYFCASSGQGHTEAFFGQGTRLTVV.

This chain links TRBV30 with TRBJ2-3; maybe TRBD1 (5 bases). The V end was cut by 5 bases, the J end by 0 bases, with 9 bases between. CDR1 is GTSNPN, CDR2 SVGIG, per germline (reference sequence). The CDR3 extends over 13 amino acids. CDR3 region: CAWADISTDTQYF. The CDR3 DNA sequence: TGTGCCTGGGCGGACATAAGCACAGATACGCAGTATTTT.

Points on this clone: An end of the junction differs from the germline gene, which may be a read error. The chain recombines TRBV29-1 with TRBJ2-1, with 9 nucleotides matching TRBD2. This CDR3 has 16 amino acids. The germline V gene has CDR1 SQVTM and CDR2 ANQGSEA. CDR3 in DNA: TGCAGCGTTGGAATTAGCGGGGGACACTCCCACAATGAGCAGTTCTTC. Protein: CSVGISGGHSHNEQFF.

V is TRBV30 and J is TRBJ1-1; 11 nucleotides match TRBD1. Germline values: CDR1 GTSNPN, CDR2 SVGIG (reference sequence). CDR3 length: 17 residues. Trimming removed 2 bases from V and 0 bases from J; junction bases left unmatched: 8. The CDR3 protein is CAWSPGTGGYVNTEAFF. The CDR3 DNA is TGTGCCTGGAGTCCCGGGACAGGGGGTTACGTGAACACTGAAGCTTTCTTT. The whole variable domain, remainder taken from reference TRBV30 and TRBJ1-1, is SQTIHQWPATLVQPVGSPLSLECTVEGTSNPNLYWYRQAAGRGLQLLFYSVGIGQISSEVPQNLSASRPQDRQFILSSKKLLLSDSGFYLCAWSPGTGGYVNTEAFFGQGTRLTVV.

This clone turned up a few times. The V call is TRBV7-8, the J call TRBJ2-7; TRBD1 is a possible D gene (5 bases). The V gene lost 5 bases and the J gene lost 1 base, with 15 bases spanning the gap. This CDR3 is 15 amino acids long. From germline, CDR1 is SGHVS and CDR2 FQNEAQ. CDR3 nucleotide sequence: TGTGCCAGCAGCCCCCGGGCAGGACAATCCTACGAGCAGTACTTC. It specifies CASSPRAGQSYEQYF. Full variable domain (remainder filled in from reference TRBV7-8 and TRBJ2-7): GAGVSQSPRYKVAKRGQDVALRCDPISGHVSLFWYQQALGQGPEFLTYFQNEAQLDKSGLPSDRFFAERPEGSVSTLKIQRTQQEDSAVYLCASSPRAGQSYEQYFGPGTRLTVT.

This chain connects TRBV27 to TRBJ2-3; 9 bases align to TRBD2. This CDR3 is built from 15 residues. Germline values: CDR1 MNHEY, CDR2 SMNVEV (reference sequence). J lost 2 bases, V lost 2 bases, and 2 bases had no gene match. Here the CDR3 reads CASSLQRGDTDTQYF. The DNA for the CDR3 is TGTGCCAGCAGTTTACAGCGGGGGGACACAGATACGCAGTATTTT.

The CDR3 DNA follows: TGTGCCAGCAGTCCGACAGCTACCTACGAGCAGTACTTC. This sequence encodes CASSPTATYEQYF. V is TRBV27 and J is TRBJ2-7, with D maybe TRBD1 (5 bases). The CDR3 extends over 13 amino acids. Deletions cut 5 bases from V and 2 bases from J, with 10 bases between. Germline lookup yields CDR1 MNHEY and CDR2 SMNVEV (reference sequence).

This clone was observed a few times. J is TRBJ2-5 and V is TRBV7-2; 8 bases match TRBD1. The CDR3 is made up of 16 amino acids. The J segment lost 0 bases and the V segment lost 5 bases, leaving 8 bases of the junction unmatched. CDR1 and CDR2 (germline): SGHTA, FQGNSA. The CDR3 here is CASSTWTGTYQETQYF. CDR3 nucleotide sequence: TGTGCCAGCAGCACCTGGACAGGGACGTACCAAGAGACCCAGTACTTC.

J is TRBJ2-2 and V is TRBV5-6; D uncertain. V was cut by 0 bases and J by 7 bases, with 7 bases left in between. Germline V gene data show CDR1 as SGHDT and CDR2 as YYEEEE. The CDR3 length is 13 residues. CDR3: CASSLDVDGELFF. CDR3 nucleotide sequence: TGTGCCAGCAGCTTGGACGTGGACGGGGAGCTGTTTTTT.

This clone was picked up a small number of times. The chain carries TRBV19 and TRBJ2-4; perhaps D is TRBD1 or TRBD2 (5 bases each). Deletions cut 1 base from V and 8 bases from J, with 12 bases between. The CDR3 length is 14 residues. Germline V gene lookup returns CDR1 LNHDA and CDR2 SQIVND (reference sequence). DNA of the CDR3: TGTGCCAGTAGTATAGTGCGTCGAGGGGACATTCAGTACTTC. It yields the protein CASSIVRRGDIQYF.

The J gene is TRBJ2-3, the V gene TRBV30, with D hard to call. CDR3 length: 13 residues. CDR1 GTSNPN and CDR2 SVGIG come from the germline V gene (reference sequence). Trimming removed 2 bases from V and 6 bases from J, with 12 bases in between. Here the CDR3 reads CAWSLDGRDTQYF. The CDR3 DNA sequence: TGTGCCTGGAGTTTGGACGGACGGGATACGCAGTATTTT.

The chain employs TRBV30 and TRBJ1-4; D gene unclear. The CDR3 totals 16 residues. From germline, CDR1 is GTSNPN and CDR2 SVGIG (reference sequence). The V and J ends lost 0 bases and 8 bases respectively, with 19 bases between them. CDR3 protein: CAWSVSAVLSPEKLFF. In DNA form, the CDR3 reads TGTGCCTGGAGTGTATCGGCAGTTCTTAGCCCGGAAAAACTGTTTTTT.

The V call is TRBV9, the J call TRBJ2-7, with D perhaps TRBD1 or TRBD2 (5 bases each). V was cut by 3 bases and J by 0 bases, with 13 bases left in between. The CDR3 is 15 amino acids. Germline CDR1 reads SGDLS; CDR2 reads YYNGEE. The CDR3 region is CASSGTGEGSYEQYF. The DNA of the CDR3 is TGTGCCAGCAGCGGTACAGGTGAGGGCTCCTACGAGCAGTACTTC. The whole variable domain, remainder taken from reference TRBV9 and TRBJ2-7, is DSGVTQTPKHLITATGQRVTLRCSPRSGDLSVYWYQQSLDQGLQFLIQYYNGEERAKGNILERFSAQQFPDLHSELNLSSLELGDSALYFCASSGTGEGSYEQYFGPGTRLTVT.

V and J are TRBV27 and TRBJ1-5, with D possibly being TRBD1 (5 bases). The length of the CDR3 is 16 residues. The V gene lost 6 bases and the J gene lost 1 base, with 16 bases spanning the gap. Per germline, CDR1 MNHEY and CDR2 SMNVEV (reference sequence). Written as DNA, the CDR3 is TGTGCCAGCAGCGAGCTTGGGGCAGCAAGCAATCAGCCCCAGCATTTT. This sequence encodes CASSELGAASNQPQHF.

The chain recombines TRBV6-6 with TRBJ1-5, with D unresolved. Germline V gives CDR1 MNHNY, CDR2 SVGAGI (reference sequence). Trimming removed 6 bases from V and 3 bases from J, with 12 bases in between. The CDR3 runs 14 residues. The CDR3 DNA sequence: TGTGCCAGCAGCCACCGGGGTTACAATCAGCCCCAGCATTTT. As protein: CASSHRGYNQPQHF.

This clone was detected a few times. V usage is TRBV7-2 and J usage is TRBJ1-2; D is unclear. V was cut by 1 base and J by 0 bases, with 9 bases left in between. CDR3 length: 15 residues. In germline, CDR1 is SGHTA, CDR2 FQGNSA. The CDR3 loop is CASSLDWRSNYGYTF. The CDR3, as DNA: TGTGCCAGCAGCTTAGATTGGAGATCTAACTATGGCTACACCTTC.

The chain has TRBV6-5 and TRBJ2-5; the D is unclear. V lost 4 bases and J 4 bases, leaving 7 bases between the germline ends. Germline V gives CDR1 MNHEY, CDR2 SVGAGI. CDR3 length: 12 amino acids. The chain's CDR3 is CASSSKGETQYF. In nucleotides, the CDR3 is TGTGCCAGCAGTTCCAAGGGAGAGACCCAGTACTTC.

This sequence joins TRBV30 and TRBJ2-1; 8 nucleotides line up with TRBD2. Per the germline V gene, CDR1 is GTSNPN and CDR2 is SVGIG (reference sequence). This CDR3 is built from 15 residues. After removal of 2 bases from V and 3 bases from J, the junction contained 6 bases not matched to a gene. The CDR3 region has the DNA TGTGCCTGGAGTACGGGGAGCGGGGGCTACAATGAGCAGTTCTTC. Protein product: CAWSTGSGGYNEQFF.

This clone was recorded a few times. The chain employs TRBV7-6 and TRBJ2-5; 7 nucleotides line up with TRBD1. The ends lost 2 bases at V and 1 base at J; junction bases unmatched: 4. The CDR3 totals 15 residues. Germline lookup yields CDR1 SGHVS and CDR2 FNYEAQ. CDR3 residues: CASSLTRDSQETQYF. DNA of the CDR3: TGTGCCAGCAGCTTAACTCGGGACAGCCAAGAGACCCAGTACTTC. Drawing the rest from reference TRBV7-6 and TRBJ2-5, the complete variable domain is GAGVSQSPRYKVTKRGQDVALRCDPISGHVSLYWYRQALGQGPEFLTYFNYEAQQDKSGLPNDRFSAERPEGSISTLTIQRTEQRDSAMYRCASSLTRDSQETQYFGPGTRLLVL.

This chain uses TRBV30 with TRBJ2-7; D unclear. Trimming removed 5 bases at V and 3 bases at J, with 8 bases between. The CDR3 contains 11 residues. The germline CDR1 and CDR2 sequences are GTSNPN and SVGIG (reference sequence). CDR3 amino acids: CAWRTDYEQYF. The CDR3 region has the DNA TGTGCCTGGCGGACCGACTACGAGCAGTACTTC.

This chain uses TRBV7-9 with TRBJ2-2, with 9 nucleotides matching TRBD1. V dropped 5 bases and J dropped 8; count of bases not matched to a gene: 9. Looked up from germline, CDR1 is SEHNR and CDR2 is FQNEAQ (reference sequence). The length of the CDR3 is 15 residues. The CDR3 bases are TGTGCCAGCAGCGCGTTACAGGGGGCGCGAGGGGAGCTGTTTTTT. Its protein product is CASSALQGARGELFF. Combining the CDR3 with reference TRBV7-9 and TRBJ2-2 gives the whole variable domain DTGVSQNPRHKITKRGQNVTFRCDPISEHNRLYWYRQTLGQGPEFLTYFQNEAQLEKSRLLSDRFSAERPKGSFSTLEIQRTEQGDSAMYLCASSALQGARGELFFGEGSRLTVL.

V is TRBV6-1 and J is TRBJ2-2; D ambiguous. The CDR3 is 13 residues long. The germline V gene encodes CDR1 MNHNS and CDR2 SASEGT. V gave up 2 bases and J gave up 4 bases, with 5 bases separating them. CDR3 DNA sequence: TGTGCCAGCAGTGAATCGCTCACCGGGGAGCTGTTTTTT. Its translation is CASSESLTGELFF.

The J gene is TRBJ1-1, the V gene TRBV30; tentative D call: TRBD1 (5 bases). Trimming removed 2 bases from V and 5 bases from J, with 12 bases in between. CDR3 length: 13 amino acids. Per germline, CDR1 GTSNPN and CDR2 SVGIG (reference sequence). The CDR3 DNA follows: TGTGCCTGGAGTATCCTCGGGGGGACTGAAGCTTTCTTT. Translated: CAWSILGGTEAFF. Looking up the rest from reference TRBV30 and TRBJ1-1 gives the full variable domain: SQTIHQWPATLVQPVGSPLSLECTVEGTSNPNLYWYRQAAGRGLQLLFYSVGIGQISSEVPQNLSASRPQDRQFILSSKKLLLSDSGFYLCAWSILGGTEAFFGQGTRLTVV.